The clone carrying this T cell receptor beta chain occurred once. Original methodology: By means of reference gene primer amplification, nucleated cell counts were estimated. Profiled with immunoSEQ multiplex PCR; TCRdb holds only in-frame clones, not every one. V and J calls and clone size come straight from that table; D and trimming were deduced from the DNA. The top ten hold under 9% of the sample, which has some 50,000 clones, about nine tenths seen once. CDR1 is LGHNA, CDR2 YSLEER, per germline. This CDR3 has 12 residues. Trimming cost V 0 bases and J 12 bases, with 11 bases left between them. This sample is part of a study of blood T cell repertoires in COVID-19. In the study overall: Acute and convalescent COVID-19 specimens originated in the United States, Italy and Spain. PBMCs, B-cell-depleted T cells, or T cells were the source of the cDNA or gDNA that made up the material.

This sequence originates from a man aged 50 to 60 with active COVID-19. Source material: peripheral blood. V and J are TRBV4-3 and TRBJ1-2; D gene unclear. The CDR3 loop reads CASSQEAGFHTF. The CDR3 DNA follows: TGCGCCAGCAGCCAAGAGGCGGGGTTCCACACCTTC.